The T cell receptor beta chain under discussion was sequenced for a study of memory CD4+ T cells and cytomegalovirus serostatus. CDR1 and CDR2 (germline): SGHTA, FQGNSA. Trimming shortened V by 6 bases and J by 10 bases, and 22 bases separated the two germline ends. The CDR3 has 15 amino acids. Here immunoSEQ multiplex PCR was the method, and the copy in TCRdb shows in-frame clones only, minus some. The repertoire holds 45,000 to 70,000 clones, about four fifths seen once, with roughly 0.5% in the top ten. Single viable CD3+CD4+CD8-CD45RO+ cells were sorted as the memory CD4+ T cells. The V and J genes are TRBV7-2 and TRBJ2-1; a weak D match, TRBD2 (6 bases). This clonotype was sampled from an adult in good health and CMV-seronegative. Some clones in this sample may be carry-over from other donors' samples. The sample was memory CD4+ T cells from blood. As DNA, the CDR3 is TGTGCCAGCAGTGCCCCGGGACTTCTCGGCGGGGAGCAGTTCTTC. It is translated as CASSAPGLLGGEQFF.